A selection of T cell receptor beta chains follows, all from one sample in a study. Using its own MiXCR run on the RT-PCR reads, TCRdb lists one record per CDR3 protein. Here the sample spans around 700,000 distinct CDR3 sequences, 12% to 15% being singletons. Sequenced: memory CD4+ T cells from blood. Receptors originate from a female donor in good health, serving as a healthy control. Each CDR3 is given with its conserved first and last residue. The D gene is left open where the match is weak. Size tells how often a clone was seen (once, few, many) or the class of an expanded clone, and some rows leave it out.

CDR3 | DNA | size | V | D | J
CASRRWISTDTQYF | TGTGCCAGCCGCCGCTGGATTAGCACAGATACGCAGTATTTT | few | TRBV28 | . | TRBJ2-3
CASSDLGTGELFF | TGTGCCAGCAGTGATTTGGGAACCGGGGAGCTGTTTTTT | . | TRBV6-4 | . | TRBJ2-2
CASSLRVAVGAEAFF | TGTGCCAGCAGTTTAAGGGTAGCAGTGGGGGCTGAAGCTTTCTTT | . | TRBV28 | . | TRBJ1-1
CASSFVAGAHNEQFF | TGTGCCAGCAGCTTTGTAGCGGGAGCGCACAATGAGCAGTTCTTC | . | TRBV7-9 | TRBD2 | TRBJ2-1
CASSLALAGGGDTQYF | TGTGCCAGCAGCTTAGCCCTAGCGGGAGGAGGCGATACGCAGTATTTT | few | TRBV7-2 | TRBD2 | TRBJ2-3
CASSPSGSRYEQFF | TGTGCCAGCTCACCTAGCGGGAGTAGATATGAGCAGTTCTTC | . | TRBV18 | TRBD2 | TRBJ2-1
CASSVAQASNYGYTF | TGTGCCAGCAGCGTAGCACAGGCATCTAACTATGGCTACACCTTC | many | TRBV9 | . | TRBJ1-2
CASSFMPVSTDTQYF | TGTGCCAGCAGTTTTATGCCGGTTAGCACAGATACGCAGTATTTT | many | TRBV12-3/TRBV12-4 | . | TRBJ2-3
CASSYQDGNNEQFF | TGTGCCAGCAGTTACCAAGACGGCAACAATGAGCAGTTCTTC | . | TRBV6-6 | . | TRBJ2-1
CASSVTSSYNEQFF | TGTGCCAGCAGCGTTACTAGCTCCTACAATGAGCAGTTCTTC | . | TRBV9 | . | TRBJ2-1
CASSRSAGVGDTQYF | TGTGCCAGCAGCCGATCCGCGGGGGTAGGGGATACGCAGTATTTT | many | TRBV5-4 | TRBD2 | TRBJ2-3
CASSPQSRDHVLTF | TGTGCCAGCAGCCCCCAGAGTAGAGACCACGTCCTGACTTTC | . | TRBV7-2 | . | TRBJ2-6
CATNRGGRVETQYF | TGTGCCACTAACAGGGGGGGGAGGGTCGAGACCCAGTACTTC | . | TRBV28 | . | TRBJ2-5
CASKGQSNQPQHF | TGTGCCAGCAAGGGACAGAGCAATCAGCCCCAGCATTTT | many | TRBV6-6 | TRBD1 | TRBJ1-5
CASSPRGPLDEQFF | TGTGCCAGCAGCCCCCGGGGACCGCTGGATGAGCAGTTCTTC | . | TRBV3-1 | . | TRBJ2-1
CATSNRQGNYGYTF | TGTGCCACCAGCAACAGACAGGGAAACTATGGCTACACCTTC | few | TRBV15 | TRBD1 | TRBJ1-2
CASSSPGAWTGGSDEQYF | TGTGCCAGCAGTTCCCCAGGGGCGTGGACAGGGGGATCGGACGAGCAGTACTTC | . | TRBV28 | TRBD1 | TRBJ2-7
CASSQYGTGLSNEQFF | TGCGCCAGCAGCCAATACGGGACAGGGCTATCCAATGAGCAGTTCTTC | few | TRBV4-3 | TRBD1 | TRBJ2-1
CSAHISGGSSYNEQFF | TGCAGTGCACATATTAGCGGGGGGAGCTCCTACAATGAGCAGTTCTTC | many | TRBV20-1 | TRBD2 | TRBJ2-1
CSASPGGDTQYF | TGCAGTGCTAGCCCCGGGGGAGATACGCAGTATTTT | many | TRBV20-1 | . | TRBJ2-3
CASSPGSPNQPQHF | TGTGCCAGCAGCCCAGGGAGTCCGAATCAGCCCCAGCATTTT | few | TRBV9 | . | TRBJ1-5
CASSLLDRGELFF | TGTGCCAGCAGCTTATTGGACAGGGGGGAACTGTTTTTT | few | TRBV7-9 | TRBD1 | TRBJ1-4